This TCR beta chain emerged from a study of shared clonotypes between healthy human individuals. Study summary: CD4 naive cells filled three plates per donor, CD4 memory three, CD8 naive two and CD8 memory one. Whole-study results and caveats: Naive subsets usually exceeded memory subsets in estimated richness.

In regard to this clone: The antigen is undetermined.

Negatively enriched CD4+ T cells were divided by CD45RA into naive and memory. Each subset's genomic DNA was split evenly across several immunoSEQ plates. TCRdb's table, derived via immunoSEQ multiplex PCR, lists solely in-frame clones and lacks some. Of 2,500,000 or so clones listed, 90% to 95% were seen once; the top ten hold approximately 0.36%. Losses at the gene ends were 2 bases for V and 3 bases for J; bases not matched to a gene: 11. Germline CDR1 MDHEN, CDR2 SYDVKM. The length of the CDR3 is 19 residues. The chain recombines TRBV28 with TRBJ2-1; 12 nucleotides agree with TRBD2. This TCR was sampled from a man younger than 35 in good health. Some clones in this sample may be carry-over from other donors' samples. The specimen sequenced was naive CD4+ T cells from PBMCs. The subset: CD45RA+ positively selected. The CDR3 spells CASSLASGRALGYYNEQFF. The CDR3 coding sequence is TGTGCCAGCAGTTTAGCTAGCGGGAGGGCCCTGGGCTACTACAATGAGCAGTTCTTC.